Listed here are 21 T cell receptor beta chains from one sample, sequenced in a study of cytotoxic CD8 clonotypes in ibrutinib-treated CLL. Clones were sequenced by immunoSEQ multiplex PCR, and TCRdb holds only the in-frame ones, with some missing. The sample contains 20,000 to 30,000 clones, 78% of which appear only once. The specimen comprised PBMCs, sampled before ibrutinib treatment. The receptors shown here come from a human donor with chronic lymphocytic leukemia.

This clone was counted a few times. The chain recombines TRBV2 with TRBJ2-1; maybe TRBD2 (6 bases). The CDR3 has 14 residues. CDR1 and CDR2 (germline): SNHLY, FYNNEI. V lost 4 bases to trimming and J lost 3 bases, with 10 bases between them. The CDR3 nucleotides are TGTGCCAGCAGTGCAAGCGGGCTCTACAATGAGCAGTTCTTC. It is translated as CASSASGLYNEQFF.

The gene calls are TRBV10-1 and TRBJ2-3; weak D call: TRBD2 (7 bases). The CDR3 has 15 amino acids. Germline assignment: CDR1 WNHNN and CDR2 SYGVQD (reference sequence). Trimming took off 2 bases at V and 8 bases at J, with 17 bases between the two ends. The CDR3 loop reads CASSEGGGPAVTQYF. CDR3 DNA sequence: TGCGCCAGCAGTGAGGGCGGGGGCCCAGCGGTTACGCAGTATTTT.

This chain connects TRBV19 to TRBJ2-2, with TRBD2 matching 13 bases. Trimming cost V 10 bases and J 5 bases; bases outside gene matches: 19. Per the germline V gene, CDR1 is LNHDA and CDR2 is SQIVND (reference sequence). This CDR3 spans 19 amino acids. DNA of the CDR3: TGTGCCACCTCAAGAGATAGACCGGGACTAGCGGGATCTACCGGGGAGCTGTTTTTT. Its protein product is CATSRDRPGLAGSTGELFF.

This chain uses TRBV6-1 with TRBJ2-7, with unresolved D. Germline V CDR1 and CDR2: MNHNS, SASEGT. V lost 8 bases and J 3 bases, leaving 5 bases between the germline ends. The CDR3 runs 10 residues. The CDR3 nucleotides read TGTGCCAGCGAATACTACGAGCAGTACTTC. Encoded protein: CASEYYEQYF.

The rearrangement uses TRBV5-5 and TRBJ2-7, with TRBD2 matching 9 bases. Germline V gene sequence: CDR1 SGHKS, CDR2 YYEKEE (reference sequence). The CDR3 is made up of 14 amino acids. Trimming removed 9 bases from V and 2 bases from J; junction bases left unmatched: 9. The CDR3 loop is CATSSGMGTYEQYF. CDR3 nucleotides: TGTGCCACCTCTAGCGGGATGGGGACCTACGAGCAGTACTTC.

The chain recombines TRBV5-5 with TRBJ2-3; 8 bases are shared with TRBD1. In germline, CDR1 is SGHKS, CDR2 YYEKEE (reference sequence). J was trimmed by 2 bases and V by 3 bases; bases with no gene match: 5. The CDR3 consists of 15 residues. The CDR3 bases are TGTGCCAGCAGCTCAGGACAGGGCTTCACAGATACGCAGTATTTT. Translation: CASSSGQGFTDTQYF.

The table lists this clone with a count of one. V usage is TRBV9 and J usage is TRBJ1-3; D may be TRBD1 (6 bases). The CDR3 loop spans 16 amino acids. The V gene's germline CDR1 is SGDLS and CDR2 YYNGEE. V shed 4 bases and J shed 4 bases, with 18 bases lying between them. CDR3 sequence (DNA): TGTGCCAGCAGCCCAAGCTGGGGGGCCGGAGGAAACACCATATATTTT. Translated: CASSPSWGAGGNTIYF.

Only a few counts were recorded for this clone. The chain carries TRBV5-1 and TRBJ2-7; the match to TRBD2 covers 15 bases. The CDR3 totals 15 residues. Germline-derived CDR1 and CDR2 are SGHRS and YFSETQ. Germline trimming cut 4 bases from V and 6 bases from J; bases unmatched to any gene: 5. Here the CDR3 DNA reads TGCGCCAGCAGCCCGGGACTAGCGGGAGGAGGCGAGCAGTACTTC. This codes for CASSPGLAGGGEQYF. The full variable domain, rest sourced from reference TRBV5-1 and TRBJ2-7, is KAGVTQTPRYLIKTRGQQVTLSCSPISGHRSVSWYQQTPGQGLQFLFEYFSETQRNKGNFPGRFSGRQFSNSRSEMNVSTLELGDSALYLCASSPGLAGGGEQYFGPGTRLTVT.

V is TRBV18 and J is TRBJ1-2; 11 nucleotides align to TRBD1. The germline V gene encodes CDR1 KGHSH and CDR2 LQKENI. The CDR3 has 15 residues. The trim removed 0 bases at V and 4 bases at J, leaving 1 base unmatched. The CDR3 bases are TGTGCCAGCTCACCACCGGGACAGGGGGGCTATGGCTACACCTTC. Protein sequence: CASSPPGQGGYGYTF.

This rearrangement joins TRBV19 to TRBJ2-7; 9 positions agree with TRBD1. This CDR3 is 14 amino acids long. The germline V gene encodes CDR1 LNHDA and CDR2 SQIVND (reference sequence). Trimming removed 5 bases from V and 2 bases from J; junction bases left unmatched: 4. Written as DNA, the CDR3 is TGTGCCAGTAGTGCGGGACAGGGACCCTACGAGCAGTACTTC. Protein sequence: CASSAGQGPYEQYF.

The chain uses TRBV28 and TRBJ1-5; a weak D match, TRBD1 (6 bases). From germline, CDR1 is MDHEN and CDR2 SYDVKM. The CDR3 runs 13 residues. V was shortened by 7 bases and J by 6 bases, with 13 bases between the two germline ends. The CDR3, as DNA: TGTGCCAGCAAGGAGGGGGTAGGTCAGCCCCAGCATTTT. Amino acid sequence: CASKEGVGQPQHF.

The chain combines TRBV19 with TRBJ2-2, with 16 positions matching TRBD2. V shed 5 bases, J shed 5 bases, and the junction held 14 bases outside the gene matches. CDR1 LNHDA and CDR2 SQIVND come from the germline V gene (reference sequence). This CDR3 comprises 20 residues. The CDR3 loop is CASSPHKGLAGGPRTGELFF. CDR3 DNA: TGTGCCAGTAGTCCTCATAAGGGACTAGCGGGAGGGCCGAGGACCGGGGAGCTGTTTTTT.

The rearrangement links TRBV4-2 to TRBJ2-1; no definite D call. Trimming shortened V by 5 bases and J by 8 bases, and 13 bases separated the two germline ends. CDR3 length: 13 amino acids. The germline V gene has CDR1 LGHNA and CDR2 YNFKEQ. The CDR3 DNA follows: TGTGCCAGCAGCTTAACTTTTTCAGATGAGCAGTTCTTC. Encoded protein: CASSLTFSDEQFF.

V gene TRBV5-1 combines with J gene TRBJ2-3; a weak D match, TRBD2 (5 bases). Trimming removed 0 bases at V and 2 bases at J, with 13 bases between. In germline, CDR1 is SGHRS, CDR2 YFSETQ. CDR3 length: 16 amino acids. DNA for the CDR3: TGCGCCAGCAGCTTGGAGGCCCCGGGGTCCACAGATACGCAGTATTTT. Encoded protein: CASSLEAPGSTDTQYF.

The chain is built from TRBV29-1 and TRBJ2-2; 7 nucleotides line up with TRBD2. The V gene's germline CDR1 is SQVTM and CDR2 ANQGSEA. V shed 5 bases and J 4 bases; nucleotides not matched to a gene: 7. CDR3 length: 14 residues. The CDR3, as DNA: TGCAGCGTTCAGGCGGGAGTAGGCACCGGGGAGCTGTTTTTT. Residues: CSVQAGVGTGELFF.

The J gene is TRBJ1-6, the V gene TRBV4-1; D may be TRBD1 (6 bases). Germline V CDR1 and CDR2: MGHRA, YSYEKL. V lost 5 bases to trimming and J lost 9 bases, with 14 bases between them. The CDR3 extends over 14 amino acids. The CDR3, as DNA: TGCGCCAGCAGCGACTACAGGGAGGCTTCACCCCTCCACTTT. Amino acid sequence: CASSDYREASPLHF.

The genes are TRBV29-1 and TRBJ1-2; possibly TRBD1 for D (6 bases). The CDR3 is made up of 13 amino acids. Germline V CDR1 and CDR2: SQVTM, ANQGSEA. V lost 2 bases and J lost 8, with 15 bases in between. CDR3 DNA sequence: TGCAGCGTTGAACTACAGGGCCAAGGGGGCTACACCTTC. This translates into CSVELQGQGGYTF. The variable domain in full, with the rest retrieved from reference TRBV29-1 and TRBJ1-2, is SAVISQKPSRDICQRGTSLTIQCQVDSQVTMMFWYRQQPGQSLTLIATANQGSEATYESGFVIDKFPISRPNLTFSTLTVSNMSPEDSSIYLCSVELQGQGGYTFGSGTRLTVV.

This chain joins TRBV18 and TRBJ1-1, with D possibly being TRBD1 (6 bases). Germline loops: CDR1 KGHSH, CDR2 LQKENI. This CDR3 is built from 13 residues. Trimming cost V 1 base and J 5 bases, with 8 bases left between them. CDR3 protein: CASSPQGDTEAFF. CDR3 DNA: TGTGCCAGCTCACCACAGGGGGATACTGAAGCTTTCTTT.

The J gene is TRBJ2-3, the V gene TRBV4-1; the match to TRBD2 covers 9 bases. CDR3 size: 16 residues. Germline values: CDR1 MGHRA, CDR2 YSYEKL. V lost 4 bases, J lost 4 bases, and 9 bases stayed unmatched. The CDR3 loop is CASSRLGGRVADTQYF. The CDR3 bases are TGCGCCAGCAGCCGCCTCGGCGGGAGGGTCGCAGATACGCAGTATTTT.

The chain carries TRBV7-9 and TRBJ2-5, with a tentative D call TRBD2 (6 bases). The CDR3 loop spans 12 amino acids. CDR1 is SEHNR, CDR2 FQNEAQ, per germline (reference sequence). The ends were cut back, 6 bases at V and 7 bases at J, with 12 bases in the middle. The CDR3 DNA reads as TGTGCCAGCAGGCGGGAAGGCGGGACCCAGTACTTC. Amino acid sequence: CASRREGGTQYF.

The chain employs TRBV10-1 and TRBJ1-5; no definite D call. The length of the CDR3 is 13 residues. Trimming removed 3 bases at V and 4 bases at J, with 7 bases between. In germline, CDR1 is WNHNN, CDR2 SYGVQD (reference sequence). DNA of the CDR3: TGCGCCAGCAGTGACAGCCTTAATCAGCCCCAGCATTTT. Amino acid sequence: CASSDSLNQPQHF.